These 23 T cell receptor beta chains were sequenced from one sample in a study of T cells expressing NK-cell markers. From its re-call of the 5' RACE reads, TCRdb lists each CDR3 protein once, without DNA. This listing includes 350,000 to 450,000 distinct CDR3 sequences. The sequencing input was blood T cells: a sorted CD56 or NKG2C T cell subset, CD4+ or CD8+ T cells, or bulk PBMC T cells (not recorded which). Receptor source: a man aged 18-70 years in good health.

The chain carries TRBV29-1 and TRBJ1-3; TCRdb's D call of TRBD1 is untestable without DNA. The CDR3 extends over 16 amino acids. Germline values: CDR1 SQVTM, CDR2 ANQGSEA. The CDR3 loop is CSVERQGAESGNTIYF. The full variable domain, its missing parts supplied by reference TRBV29-1 and TRBJ1-3, is SAVISQKPSRDICQRGTSLTIQCQVDSQVTMMFWYRQQPGQSLTLIATANQGSEATYESGFVIDKFPISRPNLTFSTLTVSNMSPEDSSIYLCSVERQGAESGNTIYFGEGSWLTVV.

J is TRBJ1-2 and V is TRBV3-1; TCRdb designates TRBD1, a call that cannot be tested without DNA. The CDR3 consists of 13 residues. Germline-derived CDR1 and CDR2 are LGHDT and YNNKEL (reference sequence). CDR3 sequence: CASSRQGNYGYTF.

The J gene is TRBJ2-7, the V gene TRBV29-1. Germline V CDR1 and CDR2: SQVTM, ANQGSEA. The CDR3 spans 12 residues. CDR3 protein: CSVPRTAYEQYF.

The chain's CDR3 is CASSLVAVFNTEAFF. The chain employs TRBV5-1 and TRBJ1-1. The CDR3 contains 15 residues. CDR1 and CDR2 from the germline V gene are SGHRS and YFSETQ. Using reference TRBV5-1 and TRBJ1-1 for the parts outside the CDR3, the full variable domain is KAGVTQTPRYLIKTRGQQVTLSCSPISGHRSVSWYQQTPGQGLQFLFEYFSETQRNKGNFPGRFSGRQFSNSRSEMNVSTLELGDSALYLCASSLVAVFNTEAFFGQGTRLTVV.

This chain connects TRBV3-1 to TRBJ2-1. The CDR3 runs to 13 residues. CDR1 LGHDT and CDR2 YNNKEL come from the germline V gene (reference sequence). CDR3 region: CASSRPDSNEQFF.

The chain carries TRBV5-4 and TRBJ2-1; TCRdb gives TRBD2 as the D gene, but with no DNA this cannot be confirmed. Per the germline V gene, CDR1 is SGHNT and CDR2 is YYREEE (reference sequence). The CDR3 covers 13 residues. The chain's CDR3 is CASSWETRDEQFF.

The rearrangement links TRBV5-1 to TRBJ1-2; TCRdb outputs TRBD1, but without DNA this stays unchecked. Germline loops: CDR1 SGHRS, CDR2 YFSETQ. This CDR3 comprises 15 residues. The CDR3 is CASRWTGQVNYGYTF.

This chain uses TRBV15 with TRBJ2-1; absent DNA, TCRdb's TRBD1 call cannot be checked. The CDR3 consists of 15 residues. The V gene's germline CDR1 is LNHNV and CDR2 YYDKDF (reference sequence). The CDR3 is CATSKVTSGFHEQFF.

This chain links TRBV2 with TRBJ2-3. This CDR3 has 14 residues. Per the germline V gene, CDR1 is SNHLY and CDR2 is FYNNEI. The CDR3 sequence is CASNVGNVIDTQYF.

The gene calls are TRBV7-2 and TRBJ2-2; TCRdb calls TRBD1, which cannot be checked without DNA. The CDR3 is 16 residues long. Germline CDR1 and CDR2: SGHTA and FQGNSA. CDR3 loop: CASSTQGFVSAGDLFF.

V and J are TRBV12-3 or TRBV12-4 and TRBJ2-5; the D gene TCRdb calls, TRBD1, cannot be checked with no DNA. This CDR3 region has 13 residues. The CDR3 reads CASSGGFRETQYF.

The J gene is TRBJ2-2, the V gene TRBV6-1; the D call from TCRdb, TRBD1, cannot be confirmed without DNA. The germline CDR1 and CDR2 sequences are MNHNS and SASEGT. This CDR3 has 15 amino acids. The chain's CDR3 is CASSEQPATAGELFF.

The J gene is TRBJ1-4, the V gene TRBV14. Germline V gene sequence: CDR1 SGHDN, CDR2 FVKESK. This CDR3 comprises 15 residues. The CDR3 region is CASSQQLGGSEKLFF.

The V call is TRBV3-1, the J call TRBJ1-2; TCRdb gives TRBD1 as the D gene, but with no DNA this cannot be confirmed. This CDR3 spans 15 amino acids. The germline gives CDR1 LGHDT, CDR2 YNNKEL (reference sequence). This CDR3 reads CASSDTTGRGYGYTF.

The chain has TRBV27 and TRBJ1-2; checking the TCRdb D call of TRBD1 is not possible without DNA. The germline V gene has CDR1 MNHEY and CDR2 SMNVEV (reference sequence). The length of the CDR3 is 14 residues. The CDR3 region is CASSLYGGNYGYTF.

CDR3 amino acids: CASSAQIAYEQYF. This sequence joins TRBV6-1 and TRBJ2-7. This CDR3 has 13 residues. Germline V gene sequence: CDR1 MNHNS, CDR2 SASEGT.

This chain joins TRBV19 and TRBJ1-1; TCRdb proposes TRBD1, but this gene call is untestable without DNA. CDR3 length: 13 residues. CDR1 LNHDA and CDR2 SQIVND come from the germline V gene (reference sequence). The CDR3 reads CASGGVMNTEAFF.

This chain joins TRBV20-1 and TRBJ2-3; as DNA is missing, the TRBD1 call by TCRdb cannot be tested. The germline CDR1 and CDR2 sequences are DFQATT and SNEGSKA (reference sequence). CDR3 length: 16 amino acids. The CDR3 reads CSASPQGQGFADTQYF.

V usage is TRBV20-1 and J usage is TRBJ2-7; TCRdb indicates TRBD1, and absent DNA this call remains unverified. Germline CDR1 and CDR2: DFQATT and SNEGSKA (reference sequence). The CDR3 totals 17 residues. CDR3 sequence reads: CSARDTSRTGKVYEQYF.

This chain links TRBV5-1 with TRBJ2-1; as DNA is missing, the TRBD1 call by TCRdb cannot be tested. CDR1 is SGHRS and CDR2 is YFSETQ in the germline V gene. This CDR3 is built from 14 residues. The CDR3 loop is CASSSDRGFDEQFF.

The chain carries TRBV29-1 and TRBJ2-7; TCRdb lists TRBD1, though no DNA is available to test this call. The CDR3 extends over 17 amino acids. Germline V gene lookup returns CDR1 SQVTM and CDR2 ANQGSEA. CDR3 sequence reads: CSALSRTRDRGFYEQYF.

The chain links TRBV7-9 to TRBJ1-1. The CDR3 has 11 residues. The germline CDR1 and CDR2 sequences are SEHNR and FQNEAQ (reference sequence). The CDR3 sequence: CASSLVLIAFF. Filled out from reference TRBV7-9 and TRBJ1-1, the complete variable domain reads DTGVSQNPRHKITKRGQNVTFRCDPISEHNRLYWYRQTLGQGPEFLTYFQNEAQLEKSRLLSDRFSAERPKGSFSTLEIQRTEQGDSAMYLCASSLVLIAFFGQGTRLTVV.

The genes are TRBV27 and TRBJ1-4. CDR3 length: 12 residues. Germline V gene sequence: CDR1 MNHEY, CDR2 SMNVEV (reference sequence). The CDR3 region is CASSTTNEKLFF.